These 17 T cell receptor beta chains were sequenced from one sample in a study of cytotoxic CD8 clonotypes in ibrutinib-treated CLL (TCRdb year 2021). Library preparation employed the immunoSEQ multiplex PCR assay. TCRdb re-hosts the immuneACCESS table, in-frame sequences only. Its copies lack some clones; in the studies checked, an unresolved V gene accounts for under half of them, and the cause for the rest is not known. This sample has almost 250,000 clones in its table, and under 75% of those were observed once. The ten largest make up 15% of the sample. Explained via the paper, the time point label denotes: roughly 25 months on ibrutinib. Sequenced here: PBMCs, sampled after 24 months of ibrutinib treatment. The origin of the receptors is a human donor with chronic lymphocytic leukemia.

The CDR3 region is CASSVDVRDVGYTF. CDR3 DNA: TGTGCCAGCAGCGTAGACGTCAGGGATGTCGGCTACACCTTC. The chain is built from TRBV9 and TRBJ1-2; D perhaps matches TRBD1 (5 bases). The CDR3 contains 14 residues. Deletions cut 0 bases from V and 8 bases from J, with 14 bases between. CDR1 and CDR2 (germline): SGDLS, YYNGEE.

This clone occurred a few times. The chain joins TRBV27 to TRBJ2-7; maybe TRBD1 (5 bases). The germline V and J ends were trimmed by 5 bases and 2 bases, with 10 bases remaining between them. Germline loops: CDR1 MNHEY, CDR2 SMNVEV (reference sequence). The CDR3 has 13 residues. DNA of the CDR3: TGTGCCAGCAGTGTGACAGTTCCCTACGAGCAGTACTTC. Translation gives CASSVTVPYEQYF.

V and J are TRBV6-5 and TRBJ2-1, with 8 bases that match TRBD2. J gave up 7 bases and V 2 bases, and 7 bases lay outside the gene matches. CDR1 MNHEY and CDR2 SVGAGI come from the germline V gene. The CDR3 is made up of 15 amino acids. This CDR3 reads CASSYPTGGPNEQFF. The CDR3 DNA is TGTGCCAGCAGTTACCCGACGGGAGGGCCTAATGAGCAGTTCTTC.

This rearrangement joins TRBV30 to TRBJ2-2, with D unclear. The V end was cut by 3 bases, the J end by 0 bases, with 8 bases between. Germline V CDR1 and CDR2: GTSNPN, SVGIG (reference sequence). The CDR3 totals 14 residues. In DNA form, the CDR3 reads TGTGCCTGGAGAGAAGGGACGAACACCGGGGAGCTGTTTTTT. It codes for CAWREGTNTGELFF. Full variable domain (missing parts from reference TRBV30 and TRBJ2-2): SQTIHQWPATLVQPVGSPLSLECTVEGTSNPNLYWYRQAAGRGLQLLFYSVGIGQISSEVPQNLSASRPQDRQFILSSKKLLLSDSGFYLCAWREGTNTGELFFGEGSRLTVL.

V gene TRBV28 combines with J gene TRBJ1-2; the D is unclear. Trimming cost V 4 bases and J 4 bases, with 22 bases left between them. This CDR3 has 17 amino acids. Looked up from germline, CDR1 is MDHEN and CDR2 is SYDVKM. As DNA, the CDR3 is TGTGCCAGCAGTTCCCGCTTCACCGGGGATCTCGGCTATGGCTACACCTTC. Translating gives CASSSRFTGDLGYGYTF.

The J gene is TRBJ1-5, the V gene TRBV6-5; 10 nucleotides match TRBD1. The CDR3 consists of 14 residues. Trimming took 6 bases from V and 6 from J; bases not matched to a gene: 5. Germline V gene lookup returns CDR1 MNHEY and CDR2 SVGAGI. The CDR3 DNA reads as TGTGCCAGCAGCCTGACAGGGGGCGGTCAGCCCCAGCATTTT. This encodes CASSLTGGGQPQHF.

This chain uses TRBV18 with TRBJ2-2, with 10 bases matching TRBD2. J was trimmed by 3 bases and V by 3 bases; bases with no gene match: 4. Per germline, CDR1 KGHSH and CDR2 LQKENI. The CDR3 loop spans 16 amino acids. The CDR3 coding sequence is TGTGCCAGCTCACCGAGCCTAGCGGGAGACACCGGGGAGCTGTTTTTT. Translating it yields CASSPSLAGDTGELFF.

The chain has TRBV11-2 and TRBJ1-5; 9 bases match TRBD1. Looked up from germline, CDR1 is SGHAT and CDR2 is FQNNGV. V lost 5 bases and J lost 1; bases outside the gene matches: 6. The length of the CDR3 is 16 residues. The CDR3 loop is CASSPGQGKSNQPQHF. Written as DNA, the CDR3 is TGTGCCAGCAGCCCCGGACAGGGGAAAAGCAATCAGCCCCAGCATTTT.

The chain links TRBV28 to TRBJ2-2; 7 nucleotides agree with TRBD1. Germline CDR1 is MDHEN and CDR2 is SYDVKM. The J segment lost 2 bases and the V segment lost 5 bases, leaving 5 bases of the junction unmatched. The CDR3 is 15 amino acids. The CDR3 is CASSRDRVNTGELFF. In DNA form, the CDR3 reads TGTGCCAGCAGTCGCGACAGGGTCAACACCGGGGAGCTGTTTTTT.

Only a few counts were recorded for this clone. Other DNA sequences in the same sample also yield this CDR3. The CDR3: CATSRDSQGNQPQHF. Written as DNA, the CDR3 is TGTGCCACCAGCAGAGATTCGCAGGGCAATCAGCCCCAGCATTTT. This sequence joins TRBV15 and TRBJ1-5, with D unclear. V was clipped by 0 bases and J by 2 bases, with 8 bases between them. Germline assignment: CDR1 LNHNV and CDR2 YYDKDF (reference sequence). The CDR3 length is 15 residues.

J is TRBJ1-1 and V is TRBV9, with a possible D match to TRBD1 (5 bases). The CDR3 extends over 13 amino acids. Trimming took off 5 bases at V and 2 bases at J, with 10 bases between the two ends. Germline CDR1 reads SGDLS; CDR2 reads YYNGEE. The chain's CDR3 is CASSAGTNTEAFF. In DNA form, the CDR3 reads TGTGCCAGCAGTGCCGGGACCAACACTGAAGCTTTCTTT. Combining the CDR3 with reference TRBV9 and TRBJ1-1 gives the whole variable domain DSGVTQTPKHLITATGQRVTLRCSPRSGDLSVYWYQQSLDQGLQFLIQYYNGEERAKGNILERFSAQQFPDLHSELNLSSLELGDSALYFCASSAGTNTEAFFGQGTRLTVV.

The chain recombines TRBV9 with TRBJ1-4; no reliable D call. This CDR3 is 15 amino acids long. Germline V gene lookup returns CDR1 SGDLS and CDR2 YYNGEE. V gave up 0 bases and J gave up 8 bases, with 14 bases separating them. CDR3 DNA: TGTGCCAGCAGCGTAGCTGGGAGGGCCGAGGAAAAACTGTTTTTT. Translated: CASSVAGRAEEKLFF.

The rearrangement joins TRBV28 to TRBJ1-2; maybe TRBD1 (5 bases). Germline V gene sequence: CDR1 MDHEN, CDR2 SYDVKM. Trimming removed 5 bases at V and 4 bases at J, with 20 bases between. The CDR3 has 16 amino acids. The CDR3 spells CASSTPGGDFPYGYTF. CDR3 nucleotide sequence: TGTGCCAGCAGTACACCGGGGGGGGACTTCCCCTATGGCTACACCTTC.

The J gene is TRBJ2-1, the V gene TRBV6-4, with D perhaps TRBD1 (5 bases). The CDR3 contains 15 residues. CDR1 and CDR2 (germline): MRHNA, SNTAGT. With 6 bases removed from V and 8 bases from J, the gap between germline ends came to 20 bases. The CDR3 DNA is TGTGCCAGCAGCGGACACTCTCAATTTAGGGATGAGCAGTTCTTC. It yields the protein CASSGHSQFRDEQFF.

This clone was counted once. The V call is TRBV18, the J call TRBJ2-1; a possible D gene is TRBD1 (6 bases). Trimming removed 2 bases from V and 6 bases from J, with 17 bases in between. The CDR3 runs to 16 residues. CDR1 KGHSH and CDR2 LQKENI come from the germline V gene. Written as DNA, the CDR3 is TGTGCCAGCTCACCATATGACAGGCCCGTCCTCAATGAGCAGTTCTTC. Translating it yields CASSPYDRPVLNEQFF. Complete variable domain (other parts from reference TRBV18 and TRBJ2-1): NAGVMQNPRHLVRRRGQEARLRCSPMKGHSHVYWYRQLPEEGLKFMVYLQKENIIDESGMPKERFSAEFPKEGPSILRIQQVVRGDSAAYFCASSPYDRPVLNEQFFGPGTRLTVL.

This chain links TRBV19 with TRBJ2-2; 10 bases are shared with TRBD1. Germline V gene lookup returns CDR1 LNHDA and CDR2 SQIVND (reference sequence). The V segment lost 0 bases and the J segment 6 bases; nucleotides outside the gene matches: 1. This CDR3 comprises 15 residues. CDR3 DNA: TGTGCCAGTAGTATAGAGGGACAGGGGCCCGGGGAGCTGTTTTTT. Its protein product is CASSIEGQGPGELFF.

J is TRBJ1-5 and V is TRBV28; D is ambiguous. The CDR3 has 12 amino acids. The V end was cut by 6 bases, the J end by 4 bases, with 7 bases between. Looked up from germline, CDR1 is MDHEN and CDR2 is SYDVKM. The CDR3: CASSLANQPQHF. DNA of the CDR3: TGTGCCAGCAGCCTAGCGAATCAGCCCCAGCATTTT.